The 16 T cell receptor beta chains reported below all come from one sample, sequenced in a study of T cell repertoires in cytomegalovirus infection (dated by TCRdb to about 2019). Sequencing was carried out with an Illumina HiSeq 1500. TCRdb reprocessing: public reads trimmed at Q25 with fastp, clones called with MiXCR, in-frame beta chains kept. Here each entry gathers all rows of one CDR3 protein and keeps the most common genes and DNA. In this sample the table shows roughly 130,000 distinct CDR3 sequences, roughly 8.2% of which occur a single time. The ten largest clones take up 9.5% to 13% of the sample. Sequenced material: PBMCs. The source of these receptors is a human donor in good health (CMV status not recorded). Some clones in this sample may be carry-over from other donors' samples.

This clonotype was counted ten times or more. The V call is TRBV5-1, the J call TRBJ1-1; D might be TRBD1 (6 bases). CDR1 is SGHRS and CDR2 is YFSETQ in the germline V gene. Deletions cut 4 bases from V and 5 bases from J, with 18 bases between. The CDR3 covers 15 residues. In DNA, the CDR3 is TGCGCCAGCAGCCCGAGGGGACACTCAGGGACTGAAGCTTTCTTT. It encodes CASSPRGHSGTEAFF.

This clonotype was counted ten times or more. The V call is TRBV27, the J call TRBJ1-1, with TRBD1 matching over 12 bases. CDR1 and CDR2 (germline): MNHEY, SMNVEV (reference sequence). V was pared by 3 bases and J by 4 bases, with 3 bases of the junction left unmatched. The CDR3 has 15 residues. The CDR3, as DNA: TGTGCCAGCAGTTTGGGACAGGGGGCCGTCACTGAAGCTTTCTTT. This codes for CASSLGQGAVTEAFF.

This chain's CDR3 is CSGWLGDTQYF. In nucleotides, the CDR3 is TGCAGCGGGTGGTTGGGCGATACGCAGTATTTT. The chain has TRBV29-1 and TRBJ2-3; D not resolved. Germline V gives CDR1 SQVTM, CDR2 ANQGSEA. Trimming shortened V by 7 bases and J by 6 bases, and 11 bases separated the two germline ends. The CDR3 runs to 11 residues.

The table lists this clonotype with a few counts. This sequence joins TRBV25-1 and TRBJ1-5, with D possibly being TRBD1 (5 bases). The CDR3 spans 17 residues. Per the germline V gene, CDR1 is MGHDK and CDR2 is SYGVNS. Trimming took off 4 bases at V and 0 bases at J, with 16 bases between the two ends. CDR3 bases: TGTGCCAGCAGTGGAGACCGACAGCCATATAGCAATCAGCCCCAGCATTTT. This gives the protein CASSGDRQPYSNQPQHF.

This clonotype has at least ten counts. The V call is TRBV7-2, the J call TRBJ1-2; no clear D gene. The CDR3 length is 15 residues. Germline CDR1 and CDR2: SGHTA and FQGNSA. The V gene lost 5 bases and the J gene lost 4 bases, with 17 bases spanning the gap. CDR3 sequence reads: CASSPSSRIIYGYTF. The CDR3 DNA follows: TGTGCCAGCAGCCCGTCAAGCCGTATAATCTATGGCTACACCTTC.

This clonotype was observed at least ten times. V is TRBV20-1 and J is TRBJ1-2; TRBD1 is a possible D gene (5 bases). CDR1 is DFQATT and CDR2 is SNEGSKA in the germline V gene (reference sequence). The CDR3 is 13 residues long. Trimming took off 2 bases at V and 6 bases at J, with 13 bases between the two ends. This CDR3 reads CSARRDPADGYTF. The CDR3 nucleotides are TGCAGTGCTAGACGGGACCCCGCAGATGGCTACACCTTC.

In this sample, this clonotype turned up many times. The chain couples TRBV7-2 to TRBJ1-1, with D hard to call. Trimming shortened V by 10 bases and J by 1 base, and 10 bases separated the two germline ends. The length of the CDR3 is 12 residues. Germline V gene sequence: CDR1 SGHTA, CDR2 FQGNSA. The CDR3 is CATGDPNTEAFF. The CDR3 nucleotides read TGTGCCACCGGCGACCCGAACACTGAAGCTTTCTTT.

This clonotype was counted ten times or more. This chain uses TRBV4-1 with TRBJ1-1; D unresolved. Germline loops: CDR1 MGHRA, CDR2 YSYEKL. This CDR3 has 19 amino acids. V was pared by 0 bases and J by 0 bases, with 20 bases between. The CDR3 bases are TGCGCCAGCAGCCAAGACGAGTTCAGCCCCCAAGGTATGAACACTGAAGCTTTCTTT. Translated, it gives CASSQDEFSPQGMNTEAFF.

V gene TRBV12-3 or TRBV12-4 combines with J gene TRBJ1-1; weak D call: TRBD1 (6 bases). There are 13 residues in the CDR3. With 7 bases removed from V and 5 bases from J, the gap between germline ends came to 14 bases. The CDR3 DNA follows: TGTGCCAGCAACCTACAGGGTAAGACTGAAGCTTTCTTT. Protein: CASNLQGKTEAFF.

In its sample, this clonotype was seen many times. The rearrangement uses TRBV20-1 and TRBJ2-3; D is possibly TRBD2 (6 bases). Trimming removed 4 bases from V and 0 bases from J, with 23 bases in between. Looked up from germline, CDR1 is DFQATT and CDR2 is SNEGSKA (reference sequence). This CDR3 region has 18 residues. CDR3 nucleotide sequence: TGCAGTGCTAACGGAGGGAGCGGACGAAAAGCTAGCACAGATACGCAGTATTTT. This encodes CSANGGSGRKASTDTQYF.

This clonotype came up many times. This rearrangement joins TRBV28 to TRBJ1-5, with 9 bases identical to TRBD1. The trim removed 8 bases at V and 6 bases at J, leaving 11 bases unmatched. Germline V gives CDR1 MDHEN, CDR2 SYDVKM. The CDR3 has 15 amino acids. CDR3 sequence reads: CASLKQGALGQPQHF. In DNA form, the CDR3 reads TGTGCCAGCTTAAAACAGGGGGCCTTGGGTCAGCCCCAGCATTTT.

At least ten counts were recorded for this clonotype. The chain is built from TRBV10-2 and TRBJ2-1; the D gene is possibly TRBD1 (6 bases). CDR3 length: 16 residues. The ends were cut back, 6 bases at V and 0 bases at J, with 15 bases in the middle. CDR1 and CDR2 from the germline V gene are WSHSY and SAAADI. For the CDR3, the DNA is TGCGCCAGCAGAGCGGACAGTACCAGCTCCTACAATGAGCAGTTCTTC. It encodes CASRADSTSSYNEQFF.

The chain links TRBV29-1 to TRBJ2-1; 7 bases align to TRBD1. Germline CDR1 SQVTM, CDR2 ANQGSEA. J was trimmed by 8 bases and V by 8 bases; bases with no gene match: 9. The CDR3 length is 12 residues. Here the CDR3 reads CSHRTGVDEQFF. The DNA of the CDR3 is TGCAGCCACCGGACAGGTGTAGATGAGCAGTTCTTC.

At least ten counts were recorded for this clonotype. The chain joins TRBV7-6 to TRBJ2-3, with 10 bases that match TRBD2. V lost 6 bases, J lost 5 bases, and 11 bases stayed unmatched. The CDR3 extends over 16 amino acids. Germline CDR1 SGHVS, CDR2 FNYEAQ. The DNA for the CDR3 is TGTGCCAGCAGTCACCCTAGCGGGGGCCTGGGAGATACGCAGTATTTT. Its protein is CASSHPSGGLGDTQYF. Filled out from reference TRBV7-6 and TRBJ2-3, the complete variable domain reads GAGVSQSPRYKVTKRGQDVALRCDPISGHVSLYWYRQALGQGPEFLTYFNYEAQQDKSGLPNDRFSAERPEGSISTLTIQRTEQRDSAMYRCASSHPSGGLGDTQYFGPGTRLTVL.

This clonotype has a handful of counts. The chain employs TRBV29-1 and TRBJ2-7, with D perhaps matching TRBD2 (6 bases). This CDR3 has 14 amino acids. Germline CDR1 is SQVTM and CDR2 is ANQGSEA. V shed 4 bases and J shed 0 bases, with 13 bases lying between them. In DNA form, the CDR3 reads TGCAGCGTTGCTCGCGGGGTAAGCTCCTACGAGCAGTACTTC. This sequence encodes CSVARGVSSYEQYF.

In this sample, this clonotype turned up a few times. This chain joins TRBV5-6 and TRBJ1-2; possibly TRBD1 for D (5 bases). Looked up from germline, CDR1 is SGHDT and CDR2 is YYEEEE. V gave up 6 bases and J gave up 8 bases, with 17 bases separating them. This CDR3 has 13 amino acids. In nucleotides, the CDR3 is TGTGCCAGCATGGGGACCGGTCTAGGCGGCTACACCTTC. Translated, it gives CASMGTGLGGYTF. The variable domain in full, with the rest retrieved from reference TRBV5-6 and TRBJ1-2, is DAGVTQSPTHLIKTRGQQVTLRCSPKSGHDTVSWYQQALGQGPQFIFQYYEEEERQRGNFPDRFSGHQFPNYSSELNVNALLLGDSALYLCASMGTGLGGYTFGSGTRLTVV.